This TCR beta chain was recorded in a study of CXCR3-negative and CXCR3-positive naive CD8 T cells. As for the study in general: Every library held about 1.5 +/- 0.3 million TRB reads, and the total came to around 150 million. Study-wide findings and caveats: Memory cells differed in TRBV-TRBJ usage, but naive CXCR3-negative and CXCR3-positive cells had similar usage. TRB CDR3s of CXCR3-positive naive cells were more hydrophobic than those of CXCR3-negative naive cells.

Notes on this clonotype: Its matching antigen is unknown.

This CDR3 has 12 residues. The germline V gene encodes CDR1 DFQATT and CDR2 SNEGSKA (reference sequence). The authors made the TRB cDNA libraries by 5' RACE using UMI labels. TCRdb re-called the 5' RACE reads, yielding one record per CDR3 amino acid sequence without DNA. The sample totals some 150,000 distinct CDR3 sequences. Sequencing was done on a sample of naive CXCR3+ CD8+ T cells from blood. Subset: CD45RO-CCR7+CD27+CD95- naive CD8+ T cells expressing CXCR3 (TNR3+). This TCR derives from a human donor in good health. Some clones in this sample may be carry-over from other donors' samples. The chain is built from TRBV20-1 and TRBJ1-1. This CDR3 reads CSVGQGGTEAFF.